This T cell receptor beta chain is drawn from a study of cytomegalovirus exposure and HLA in healthy donors. PCR was performed using 60 Vbeta and 13 Jbeta primers. Profiled with immunoSEQ multiplex PCR; TCRdb holds only in-frame clones, not every one. The sample shows 120,000 to 150,000 clones, around three quarters of them seen only once. Trimming took 0 bases from V and 2 from J, leaving 7 bases between them. Looked up from germline, CDR1 is GTSNPN and CDR2 is SVGIG (reference sequence). The CDR3 has 13 amino acids. Concerning this clone: What it binds is unknown.

Findings and caveats of the study: The study flagged 150 to 200 TCR beta chains as cytomegalovirus-associated.

V usage is TRBV30 and J usage is TRBJ1-1; D remains ambiguous. The clonotype originates from a man aged 35-49 years in good health and CMV-seropositive. Sequences were obtained from PBMCs. The CDR3 DNA reads TGTGCCTGGAGTGTAAGAGCAAACACTGAAGCTTTCTTT. Translating it yields CAWSVRANTEAFF.